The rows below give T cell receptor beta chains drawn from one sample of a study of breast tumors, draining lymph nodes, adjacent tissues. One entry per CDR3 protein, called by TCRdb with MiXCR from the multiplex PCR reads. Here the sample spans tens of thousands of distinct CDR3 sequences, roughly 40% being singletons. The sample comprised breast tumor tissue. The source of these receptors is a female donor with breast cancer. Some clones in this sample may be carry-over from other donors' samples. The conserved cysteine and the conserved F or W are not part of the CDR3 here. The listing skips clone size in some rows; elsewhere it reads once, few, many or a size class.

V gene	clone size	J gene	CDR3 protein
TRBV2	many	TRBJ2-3	ASSGGGTDTQY
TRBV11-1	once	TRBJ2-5	ASSLTSGKETQY
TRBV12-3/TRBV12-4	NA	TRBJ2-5	ASSSRQTRFGTQY
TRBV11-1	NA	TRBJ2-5	ASSFGSSATQETQY
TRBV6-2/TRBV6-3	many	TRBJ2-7	AINFAGSYEQY
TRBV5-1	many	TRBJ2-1	ASSLDLQRGNNEQF
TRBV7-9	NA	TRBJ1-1	ASSLVSLTTETF
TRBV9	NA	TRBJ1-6	ASRGQDNSPLH
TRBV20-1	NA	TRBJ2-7	SASSIYDQS
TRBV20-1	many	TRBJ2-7	SALSRVSSYEQY